This T cell receptor beta chain was profiled in a study of identical twins. Study observations and caveats: Out-of-frame alpha sequences common to twins exhibited a surplus of low generation probability.

The CDR3 has 15 residues. The V and J ends lost 3 bases and 2 bases respectively, with 14 bases between them. Germline CDR1 and CDR2: LNHDA and SQIVND (reference sequence). On this clonotype: Its target is unknown.

Carrying unique molecular identifiers, the cDNA also gained a universal primer site through template switching. TCRdb analysed the 5' RACE reads with MiXCR anew, one entry per CDR3 protein. The sample lists roughly 350,000 distinct CDR3 sequences; 9% to 15% were seen once. The same specimen was also included in a second study, on yellow fever vaccine responses in identical twins.

The chain employs TRBV19 and TRBJ2-7; D gene unclear. The sequenced sample was CD8+ T cells sorted from blood. The origin of this receptor is a woman aged 18-29 years in good health. In nucleotides, the CDR3 is TGTGCCAGTAGTATCTCCTTATCTGTGGCCTACGAGCAGTACTTC. Amino acid sequence: CASSISLSVAYEQYF.